This TCR beta chain was sequenced during a study of cytomegalovirus exposure and HLA in healthy donors (dated by TCRdb to the late 2010s). In the study overall: A later analysis indicated that the 130 or so validation repertoires were generated on the platform also employed for the 700 or so repertoires of the first cohort. The study aimed to test whether cataloging public T cell receptors could reveal signatures of past pathogen exposure. Along with the roughly 670-subject first cohort, a separate validation cohort of some 130 different subjects was used. To predict cytomegalovirus infection status, the study brought together high-throughput TCR immunosequencing, statistical association of individual TCRs with disease status, and machine learning.

The paper's findings and limits, for the study overall: In vitro tests confirmed that a few of the cytomegalovirus-associated TCR beta chains recognize cytomegalovirus antigens. All 120 or so repertoires were used to score co-occurrence in the validation cohort in a later analysis, because that analysis had no HLA typing for the cohort. A later analysis found that TCRs clustered in the first cohort also tended to co-occur in the roughly 120 validation repertoires, with 94% of cluster scores above 0. The classifier was reported to diagnose cytomegalovirus status with high specificity and sensitivity in both the original and validation cohorts. A total of 164 TCR beta chains were listed by the study as associated with cytomegalovirus. The authors suggested that the approach could potentially be extended to other disease states and immunological phenotypes. Most TCR sequences were seen in very few donors, while some public TCRs were found in many individuals.

From its cysteine to its phenylalanine, the CDR3 spans 14 amino acids. The CDR3 DNA has 42 bases and is translated from base 1. Trimming removed 6 bases from V and 7 bases from J; the gene matches leave 10 bases unexplained. The germline V gene encodes CDR1 SGHAT and CDR2 FQNNGV. The protocol used for the library was the immunoSEQ multiplex PCR assay. On the study's bioinformatics: A statistical classification framework was developed to diagnose cytomegalovirus status using the catalog of TCR beta chain sequences. Drawn from immuneACCESS, this table holds only the in-frame rearrangements with V and J called that TCRdb kept. Clones are partly lost; checked studies trace under half to an unresolved V gene and leave the rest unexplained. The D gene and trimming were derived from the DNA, and the V and J assignments and clone size from that table. For this sample the table gives fewer than 250,000 clones, of which about 83% were detected only once. The leading ten clones occupy less than 3% of the sample.

As to this clone: Its antigen specificity is not known. The input lacks base qualities; no much larger clone sits a single base away.

The donors belonged to the validation cohort of over a hundred subjects, which was separate from the roughly 700-subject first cohort. Sample: PBMCs. The chain is made from TRBV11-2 and TRBJ1-2, with TRBD1 matching 8 junction bases. The clonotype was recovered from a man aged 18 to 30 in good health and CMV-seronegative. In nucleotides, the sequence is TGTGCCAGCAGAAAAGTGCAGGGGGCGCCTGGCTACACCTTC. It is translated as CASRKVQGAPGYTF.